This T cell receptor (beta chain) stems from a study of tumor-infiltrating lymphocytes in primary liver carcinoma. In the study overall: Staging of the tumors gave T1-T3 N0M0, with widths of about 4 to 10 cm.

Remarks on this clonotype: A much larger clone lies one base from this, so it may be a read error. No DNA is shown, since the ends of the CDR3 on it are uncertain; the CDR3 is the one TCRdb lists.

TCR beta cDNA was made from around 520 ng total RNA with a constant-region primer. Libraries of TCR beta came from three nested multiplex PCR rounds with slightly modified ARM-PCR. TCRdb called the multiplex PCR reads again in MiXCR, with one record for every CDR3 protein. The data contain about 99,000 distinct CDR3 sequences, more than 65% of them singletons. RNA and DNA were co-extracted from around 20-30 mg of unsorted bulk tissue. Input material: liver tumor tissue from sampling region 5. Noted subset: tumor region T5, tumor centre. The clonotype comes from a woman in her sixties or seventies with primary liver carcinoma and hepatitis B virus infection.

The CDR3 loop is CASSLGVGTGTPMF. V gene TRBV7-8 combines with J gene TRBJ1-4. Germline V CDR1 and CDR2: SGHVS, FQNEAQ. The CDR3 spans 14 residues, counting both ends.